The 3 T cell receptor beta chains reported below all come from one sample, sequenced in a study of T-cell memory formation after mild COVID-19. TCRdb reanalysed the 5' RACE reads using MiXCR and keeps one entry per CDR3 protein. The data hold roughly 600,000 distinct CDR3 sequences, with about a sixth observed a single time. Input material: PBMCs or a T cell subset sorted from them (not recorded which). The source is an adult woman who had mild COVID-19 (a few samples of this study predate the infection). Cell type and time point are not known.

The V gene is TRBV30, the J gene TRBJ1-1; 9 bases line up with TRBD1. Trimming cost V 0 bases and J 0 bases; bases outside gene matches: 5. CDR1 is GTSNPN, CDR2 SVGIG, per germline (reference sequence). This CDR3 is built from 16 residues. The chain's CDR3 is CAWSVKQGALNTEAFF. The CDR3 nucleotides are TGTGCCTGGAGTGTAAAACAGGGGGCGTTGAACACTGAAGCTTTCTTT.

This clonotype was detected a few times. CDR3: CAWSVLRGEAFF. In nucleotides, the CDR3 is TGTGCCTGGAGTGTACTAAGAGGGGAAGCTTTCTTT. V usage is TRBV30 and J usage is TRBJ1-1; D is ambiguous. V gave up 0 bases and J gave up 8 bases, with 10 bases separating them. The germline V gene encodes CDR1 GTSNPN and CDR2 SVGIG (reference sequence). This CDR3 comprises 12 residues.

CDR3 in DNA: TGTGCCAGCGGCGAGGGCCAGGGCCCTAGCAATCAGCCCCAGCATTTT. Protein: CASGEGQGPSNQPQHF. V usage is TRBV6-1 and J usage is TRBJ1-5; maybe TRBD1 (5 bases). This CDR3 has 16 amino acids. V was cut by 8 bases and J by 0 bases, with 17 bases left in between. Germline CDR1 reads MNHNS; CDR2 reads SASEGT.